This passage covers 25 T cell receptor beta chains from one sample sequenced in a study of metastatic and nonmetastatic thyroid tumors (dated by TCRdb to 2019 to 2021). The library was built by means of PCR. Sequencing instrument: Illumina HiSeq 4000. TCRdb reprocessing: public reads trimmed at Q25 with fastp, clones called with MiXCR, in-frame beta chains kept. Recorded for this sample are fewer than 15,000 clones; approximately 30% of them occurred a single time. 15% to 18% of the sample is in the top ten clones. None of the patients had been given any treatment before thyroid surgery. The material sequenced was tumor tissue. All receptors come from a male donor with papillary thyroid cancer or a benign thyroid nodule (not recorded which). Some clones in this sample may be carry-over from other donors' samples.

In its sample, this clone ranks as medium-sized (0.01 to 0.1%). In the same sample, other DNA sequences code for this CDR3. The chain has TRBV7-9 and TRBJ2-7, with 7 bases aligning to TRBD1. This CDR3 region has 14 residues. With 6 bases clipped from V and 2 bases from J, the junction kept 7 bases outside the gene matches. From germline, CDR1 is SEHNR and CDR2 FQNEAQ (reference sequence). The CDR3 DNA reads TGTGCCAGCAGTTCCGGGACAGAGCCCTACGAGCAGTACTTC. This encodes CASSSGTEPYEQYF.

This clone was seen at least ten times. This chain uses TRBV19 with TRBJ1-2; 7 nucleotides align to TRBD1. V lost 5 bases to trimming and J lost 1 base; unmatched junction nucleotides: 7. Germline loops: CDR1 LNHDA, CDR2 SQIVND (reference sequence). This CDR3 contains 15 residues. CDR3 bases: TGTGCCAGTAGTGAGAGAGGGGGCGTTAACTATGGCTACACCTTC. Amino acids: CASSERGGVNYGYTF. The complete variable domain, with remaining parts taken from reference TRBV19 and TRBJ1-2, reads DGGITQSPKYLFRKEGQNVTLSCEQNLNHDAMYWYRQDPGQGLRLIYYSQIVNDFQKGDIAEGYSVSREKKESFPLTVTSAQKNPTAFYLCASSERGGVNYGYTFGSGTRLTVV.

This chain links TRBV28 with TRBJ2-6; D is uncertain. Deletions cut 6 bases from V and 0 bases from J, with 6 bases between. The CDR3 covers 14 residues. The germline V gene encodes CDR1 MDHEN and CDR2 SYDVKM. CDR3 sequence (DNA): TGTGCCAGCAGCTTCCCCTCTGGGGCCAACGTCCTGACTTTC. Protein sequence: CASSFPSGANVLTF.

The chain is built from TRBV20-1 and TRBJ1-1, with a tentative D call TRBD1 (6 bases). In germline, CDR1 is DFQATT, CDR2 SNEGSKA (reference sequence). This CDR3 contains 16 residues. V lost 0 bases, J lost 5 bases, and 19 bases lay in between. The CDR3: CSARDLQQGPGTEAFF. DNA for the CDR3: TGCAGTGCTAGAGATCTTCAGCAGGGGCCTGGGACTGAAGCTTTCTTT.

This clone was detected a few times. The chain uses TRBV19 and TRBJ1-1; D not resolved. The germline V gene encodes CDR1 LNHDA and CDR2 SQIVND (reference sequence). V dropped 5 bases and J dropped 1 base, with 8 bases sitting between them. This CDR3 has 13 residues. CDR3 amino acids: CASSPSPNTEAFF. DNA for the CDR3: TGTGCCAGTAGTCCTTCACCGAACACTGAAGCTTTCTTT.

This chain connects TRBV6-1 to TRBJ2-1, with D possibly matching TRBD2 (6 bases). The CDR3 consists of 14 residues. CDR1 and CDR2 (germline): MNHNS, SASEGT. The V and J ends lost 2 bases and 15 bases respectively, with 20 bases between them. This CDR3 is CASSETYQPGAPFF. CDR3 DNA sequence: TGTGCCAGCAGTGAAACCTACCAACCGGGAGCACCGTTCTTC.

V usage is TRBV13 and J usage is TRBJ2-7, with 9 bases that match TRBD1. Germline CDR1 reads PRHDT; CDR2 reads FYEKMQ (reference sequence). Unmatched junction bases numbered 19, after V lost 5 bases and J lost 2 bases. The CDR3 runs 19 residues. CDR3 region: CASSTGPHFSGTGTYEQYF. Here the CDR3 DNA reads TGTGCCAGCAGCACAGGCCCCCACTTTTCCGGGACAGGGACCTACGAGCAGTACTTC.

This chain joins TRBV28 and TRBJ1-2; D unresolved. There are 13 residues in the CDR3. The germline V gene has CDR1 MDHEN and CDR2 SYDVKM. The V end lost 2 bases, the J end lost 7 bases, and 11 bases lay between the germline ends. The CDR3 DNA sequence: TGTGCCAGCAGTTTAGGTTGGTGGGGTGGCTACACCTTC. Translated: CASSLGWWGGYTF.

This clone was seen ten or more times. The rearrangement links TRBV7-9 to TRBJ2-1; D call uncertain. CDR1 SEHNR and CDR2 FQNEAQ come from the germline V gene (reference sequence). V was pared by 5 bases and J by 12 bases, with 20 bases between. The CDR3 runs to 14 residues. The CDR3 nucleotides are TGTGCCAGCAGCACCACCCACCCTATTGAAGGGCAGTTCTTC. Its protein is CASSTTHPIEGQFF.

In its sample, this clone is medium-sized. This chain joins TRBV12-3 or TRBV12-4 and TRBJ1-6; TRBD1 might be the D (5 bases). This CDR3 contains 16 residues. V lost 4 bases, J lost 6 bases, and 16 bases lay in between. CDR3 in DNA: TGTGCCAGCAGTTCGCTGAAAGGGGACGCTAATTCACCCCTCCACTTT. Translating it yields CASSSLKGDANSPLHF.

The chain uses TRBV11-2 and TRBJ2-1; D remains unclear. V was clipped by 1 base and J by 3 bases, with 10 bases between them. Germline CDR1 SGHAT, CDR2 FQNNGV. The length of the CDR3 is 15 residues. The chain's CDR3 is CASSLGPPGYNEQFF. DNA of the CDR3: TGTGCCAGCAGCTTAGGCCCGCCGGGCTACAATGAGCAGTTCTTC.

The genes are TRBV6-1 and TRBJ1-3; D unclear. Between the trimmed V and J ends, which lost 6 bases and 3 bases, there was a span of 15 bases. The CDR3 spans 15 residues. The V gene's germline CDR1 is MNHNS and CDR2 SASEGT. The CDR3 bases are TGTGCCAGCAGGGGCTCGGGGTTTGGTGGAAACACCATATATTTT. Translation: CASRGSGFGGNTIYF.

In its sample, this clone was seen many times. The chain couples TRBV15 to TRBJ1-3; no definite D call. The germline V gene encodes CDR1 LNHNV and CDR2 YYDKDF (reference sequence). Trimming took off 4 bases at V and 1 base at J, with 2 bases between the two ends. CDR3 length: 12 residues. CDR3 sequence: CATSISGNTIYF. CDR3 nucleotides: TGTGCCACCAGCATTTCTGGAAACACCATATATTTT.

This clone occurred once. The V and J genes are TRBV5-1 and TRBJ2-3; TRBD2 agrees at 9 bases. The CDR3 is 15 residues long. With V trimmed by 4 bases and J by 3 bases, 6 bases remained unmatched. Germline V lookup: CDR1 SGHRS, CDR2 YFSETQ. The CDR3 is CASSGAGGRTDTQYF. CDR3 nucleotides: TGCGCCAGCAGCGGCGCGGGGGGGAGGACAGATACGCAGTATTTT.

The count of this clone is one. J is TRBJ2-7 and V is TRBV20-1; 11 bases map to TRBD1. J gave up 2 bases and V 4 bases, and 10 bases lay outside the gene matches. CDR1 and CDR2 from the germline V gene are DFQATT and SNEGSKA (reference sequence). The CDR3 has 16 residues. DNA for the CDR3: TGCAGTGCTATATCCGACCGGGACAGGGGGGCCTACGAGCAGTACTTC. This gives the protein CSAISDRDRGAYEQYF.

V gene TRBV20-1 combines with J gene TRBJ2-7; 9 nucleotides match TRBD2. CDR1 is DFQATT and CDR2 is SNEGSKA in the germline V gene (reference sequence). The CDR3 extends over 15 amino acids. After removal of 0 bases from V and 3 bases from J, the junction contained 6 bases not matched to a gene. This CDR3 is CSARDSIAGDYEQYF. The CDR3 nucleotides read TGCAGTGCTAGAGATTCGATAGCGGGAGACTACGAGCAGTACTTC.

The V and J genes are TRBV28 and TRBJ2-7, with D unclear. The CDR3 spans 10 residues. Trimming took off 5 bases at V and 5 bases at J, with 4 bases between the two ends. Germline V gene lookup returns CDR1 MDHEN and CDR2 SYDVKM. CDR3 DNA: TGTGCCAGCAGTGACCACGAGCAGTACTTC. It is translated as CASSDHEQYF.

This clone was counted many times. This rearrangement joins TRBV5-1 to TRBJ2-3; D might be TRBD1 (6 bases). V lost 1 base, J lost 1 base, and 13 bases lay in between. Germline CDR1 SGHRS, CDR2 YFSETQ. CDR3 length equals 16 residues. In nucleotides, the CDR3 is TGCGCCAGCAGCTTGCGAGGGGGTGTAGGCACAGATACGCAGTATTTT. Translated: CASSLRGGVGTDTQYF. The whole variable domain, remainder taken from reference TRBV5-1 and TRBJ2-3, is KAGVTQTPRYLIKTRGQQVTLSCSPISGHRSVSWYQQTPGQGLQFLFEYFSETQRNKGNFPGRFSGRQFSNSRSEMNVSTLELGDSALYLCASSLRGGVGTDTQYFGPGTRLTVL.

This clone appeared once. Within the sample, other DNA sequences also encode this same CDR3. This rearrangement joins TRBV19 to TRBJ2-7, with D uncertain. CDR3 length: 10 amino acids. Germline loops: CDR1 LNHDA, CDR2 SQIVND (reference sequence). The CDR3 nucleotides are TGTGCAACCCGCCCCCACGAGCAGTACGTC. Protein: CATRPHEQYV.

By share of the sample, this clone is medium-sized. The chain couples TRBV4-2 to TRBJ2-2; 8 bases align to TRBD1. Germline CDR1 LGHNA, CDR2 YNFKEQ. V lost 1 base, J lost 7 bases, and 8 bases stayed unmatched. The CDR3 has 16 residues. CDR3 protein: CASSQATGDWSGELFF. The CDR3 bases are TGTGCCAGCAGCCAAGCGACAGGGGATTGGAGCGGGGAGCTGTTTTTT.

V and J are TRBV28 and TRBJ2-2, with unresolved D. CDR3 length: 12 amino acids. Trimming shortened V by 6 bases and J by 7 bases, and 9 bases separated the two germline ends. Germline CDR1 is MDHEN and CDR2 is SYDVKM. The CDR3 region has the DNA TGTGCCAGCAGCGCATTGGGCGGGGAGCTGTTTTTT. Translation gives CASSALGGELFF.

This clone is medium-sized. The CDR3 loop reads CASSERGGANTGELFF. The CDR3 bases are TGTGCCAGCAGTGAAAGGGGGGGGGCGAACACCGGGGAGCTGTTTTTT. V is TRBV6-1 and J is TRBJ2-2; D might be TRBD2 (7 bases). The germline V gene has CDR1 MNHNS and CDR2 SASEGT. This CDR3 contains 16 residues. Trimming stripped 2 bases from V and 0 bases from J, with 10 bases between.

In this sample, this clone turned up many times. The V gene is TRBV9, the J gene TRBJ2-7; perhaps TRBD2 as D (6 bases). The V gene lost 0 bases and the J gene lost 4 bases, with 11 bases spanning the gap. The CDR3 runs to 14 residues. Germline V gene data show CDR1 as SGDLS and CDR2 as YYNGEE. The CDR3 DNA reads TGTGCCAGCAGCGTAGCTACCCGGGAGTACGAGCAGTACGTC. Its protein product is CASSVATREYEQYV.

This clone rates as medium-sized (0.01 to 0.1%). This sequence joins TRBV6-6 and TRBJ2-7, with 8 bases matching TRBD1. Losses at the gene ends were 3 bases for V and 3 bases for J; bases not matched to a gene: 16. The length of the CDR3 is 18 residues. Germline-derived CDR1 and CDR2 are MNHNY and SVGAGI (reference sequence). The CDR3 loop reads CASSYAPAGRQGNYEQYV. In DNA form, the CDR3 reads TGTGCCAGCAGTTATGCCCCTGCGGGCCGACAGGGGAACTACGAGCAGTACGTC.

CDR3 in amino acids: CASSPSRTSRETQYF. CDR3 nucleotides: TGTGCCAGCAGCCCATCGCGTACTAGCCGGGAGACCCAGTACTTC. This chain uses TRBV7-9 with TRBJ2-5; tentatively, D is TRBD2 (6 bases). This CDR3 comprises 15 residues. V lost 5 bases and J lost 5, with 18 bases in between. The germline CDR1 and CDR2 sequences are SEHNR and FQNEAQ (reference sequence).